The clone carrying this T cell receptor (beta chain) has a handful of counts. Antigen unknown. This entry comes from a study of T cell repertoires in cytomegalovirus infection. As for the study in general: CMV infection plus the matching HLA type was flagged by public TCR beta signatures. Findings and caveats of the study: CMV-specific HLA-C-restricted TCR beta clonotypes dominated the ex vivo response.

The CDR3 length is 16 residues. CDR1 is MNHNY, CDR2 SVGAGI, per germline (reference sequence). Trimming stripped 1 base from V and 1 base from J, with 10 bases between. TCRdb independently ran MiXCR on the reads; one entry per CDR3 protein. The table records about 300,000 distinct CDR3 sequences, roughly a tenth of them present only once. The chain recombines TRBV6-6 with TRBJ2-2; weak D call: TRBD1 (5 bases). The sequence came from a human donor in good health (CMV status not recorded). Some clones in this sample may be carry-over from other donors' samples. The specimen was PBMCs. This CDR3 reads CASSYWAGLNTGELFF. The DNA of the CDR3 is TGTGCCAGCAGTTACTGGGCAGGGTTGAACACCGGGGAGCTGTTTTTT.